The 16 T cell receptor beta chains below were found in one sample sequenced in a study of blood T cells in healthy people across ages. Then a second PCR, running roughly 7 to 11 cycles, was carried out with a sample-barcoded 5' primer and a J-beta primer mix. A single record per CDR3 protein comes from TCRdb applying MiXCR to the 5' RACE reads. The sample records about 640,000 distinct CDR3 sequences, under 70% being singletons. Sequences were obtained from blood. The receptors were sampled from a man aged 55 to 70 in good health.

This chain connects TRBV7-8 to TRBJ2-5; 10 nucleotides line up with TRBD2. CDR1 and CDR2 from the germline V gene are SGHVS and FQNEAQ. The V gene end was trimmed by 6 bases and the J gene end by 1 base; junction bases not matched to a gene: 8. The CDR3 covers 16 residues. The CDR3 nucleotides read TGTGCCAGCAGATCCTGGACTAGCGGAACCCAAGAGACCCAGTACTTC. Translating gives CASRSWTSGTQETQYF.

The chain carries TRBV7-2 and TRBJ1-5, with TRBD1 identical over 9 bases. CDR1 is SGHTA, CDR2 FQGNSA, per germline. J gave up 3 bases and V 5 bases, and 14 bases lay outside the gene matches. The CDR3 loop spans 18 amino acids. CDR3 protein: CASSLQDLGQGTNQPQHF. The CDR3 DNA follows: TGTGCCAGCAGCCTCCAGGATCTGGGACAGGGTACCAATCAGCCCCAGCATTTT.

The CDR3 bases are TGTGCCAGCAGTGAATTTGGAGGGGAAGATGGCTACACCTTC. The encoded protein is CASSEFGGEDGYTF. The chain combines TRBV25-1 with TRBJ1-2; TRBD1 might be the D (5 bases). The CDR3 loop spans 14 amino acids. CDR1 is MGHDK, CDR2 SYGVNS, per germline. Trimming left V 1 base short and J 6 bases short, with 12 bases between.

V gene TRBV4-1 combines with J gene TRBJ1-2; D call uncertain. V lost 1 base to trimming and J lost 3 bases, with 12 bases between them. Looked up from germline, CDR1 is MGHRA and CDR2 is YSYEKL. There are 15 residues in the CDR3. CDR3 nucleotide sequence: TGCGCCAGCAGCCAAGCTGGACTGCCTTACTATGGCTACACCTTC. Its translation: CASSQAGLPYYGYTF.

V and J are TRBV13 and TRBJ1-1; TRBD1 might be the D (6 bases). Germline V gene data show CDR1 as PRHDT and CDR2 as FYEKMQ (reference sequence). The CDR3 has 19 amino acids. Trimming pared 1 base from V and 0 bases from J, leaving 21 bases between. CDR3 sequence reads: CASSLDRVNRALMNTEAFF. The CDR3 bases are TGTGCCAGCAGCTTAGACAGGGTTAACAGGGCCCTCATGAACACTGAAGCTTTCTTT. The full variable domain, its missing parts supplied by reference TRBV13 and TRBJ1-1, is AAGVIQSPRHLIKEKRETATLKCYPIPRHDTVYWYQQGPGQDPQFLISFYEKMQSDKGSIPDRFSAQQFSDYHSELNMSSLELGDSALYFCASSLDRVNRALMNTEAFFGQGTRLTVV.

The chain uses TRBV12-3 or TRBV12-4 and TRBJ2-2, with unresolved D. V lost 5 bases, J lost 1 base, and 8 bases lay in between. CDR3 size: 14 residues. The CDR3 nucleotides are TGTGCCAGCAGTACAGTGCTGAACACCGGGGAGCTGTTTTTT. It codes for CASSTVLNTGELFF.

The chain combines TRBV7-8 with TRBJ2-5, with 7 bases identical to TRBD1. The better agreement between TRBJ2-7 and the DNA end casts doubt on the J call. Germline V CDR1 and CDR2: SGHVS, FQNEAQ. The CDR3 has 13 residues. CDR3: CASSDRQGREQYF. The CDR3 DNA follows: TGTGCCAGCAGCGACAGACAGGGTCGCGAGCAGTACTTC.

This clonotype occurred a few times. The CDR3 sequence: CASSIGRTQETQYF. Written as DNA, the CDR3 is TGTGCCAGTAGTATAGGGCGGACCCAAGAGACCCAGTACTTC. The chain recombines TRBV19 with TRBJ2-7; no reliable D call. Near its end, the DNA agrees better with TRBJ2-5, so the J call may be wrong. Germline lookup yields CDR1 LNHDA and CDR2 SQIVND (reference sequence). The CDR3 contains 14 residues.

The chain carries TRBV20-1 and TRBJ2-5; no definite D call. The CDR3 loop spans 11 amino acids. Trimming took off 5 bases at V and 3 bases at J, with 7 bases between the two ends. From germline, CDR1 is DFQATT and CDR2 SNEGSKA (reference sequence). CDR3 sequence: CSARREETQYF. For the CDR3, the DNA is TGCAGTGCTCGAAGAGAAGAGACCCAGTACTTC.

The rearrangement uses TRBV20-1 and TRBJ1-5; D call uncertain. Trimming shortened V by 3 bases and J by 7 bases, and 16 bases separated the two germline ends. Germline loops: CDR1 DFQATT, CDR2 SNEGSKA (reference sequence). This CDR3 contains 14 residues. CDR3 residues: CSARVPGRGQPQHF. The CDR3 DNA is TGCAGTGCTAGGGTACCGGGAAGAGGGCAGCCCCAGCATTTT.

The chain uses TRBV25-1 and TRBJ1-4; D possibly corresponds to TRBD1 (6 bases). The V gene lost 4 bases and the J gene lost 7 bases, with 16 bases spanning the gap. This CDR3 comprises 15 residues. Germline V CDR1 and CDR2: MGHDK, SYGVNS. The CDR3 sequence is CASSGGGGLGEKLFF. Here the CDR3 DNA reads TGTGCCAGCAGTGGCGGGGGGGGGCTTGGTGAAAAACTGTTTTTT.

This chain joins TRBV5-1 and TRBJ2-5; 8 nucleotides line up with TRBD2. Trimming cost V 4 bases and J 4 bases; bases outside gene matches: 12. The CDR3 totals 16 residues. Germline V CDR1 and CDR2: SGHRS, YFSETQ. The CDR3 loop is CASSLSTGLAPETQYF. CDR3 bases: TGCGCCAGCAGCCTCTCAACCGGACTAGCTCCAGAGACCCAGTACTTC. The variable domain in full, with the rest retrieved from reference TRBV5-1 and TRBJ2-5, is KAGVTQTPRYLIKTRGQQVTLSCSPISGHRSVSWYQQTPGQGLQFLFEYFSETQRNKGNFPGRFSGRQFSNSRSEMNVSTLELGDSALYLCASSLSTGLAPETQYFGPGTRLLVL.

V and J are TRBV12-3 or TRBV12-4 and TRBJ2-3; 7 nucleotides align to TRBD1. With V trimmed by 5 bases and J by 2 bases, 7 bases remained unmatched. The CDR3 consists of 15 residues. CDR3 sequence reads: CASSPGQVSTDTQYF. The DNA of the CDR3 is TGTGCCAGCAGTCCAGGACAGGTTTCCACAGATACGCAGTATTTT.

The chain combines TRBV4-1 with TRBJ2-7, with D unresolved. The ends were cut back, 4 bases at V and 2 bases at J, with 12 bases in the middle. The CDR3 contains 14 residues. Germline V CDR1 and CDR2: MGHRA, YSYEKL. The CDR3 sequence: CASSPLDGAYEQYF. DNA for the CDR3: TGCGCCAGCAGCCCCTTGGACGGAGCCTACGAGCAGTACTTC.

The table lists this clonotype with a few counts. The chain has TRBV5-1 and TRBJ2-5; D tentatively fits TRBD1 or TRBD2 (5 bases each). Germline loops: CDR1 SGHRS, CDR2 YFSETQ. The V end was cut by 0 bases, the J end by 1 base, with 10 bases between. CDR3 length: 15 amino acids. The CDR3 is CASSLGGRVQETQYF. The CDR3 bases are TGCGCCAGCAGCTTGGGGGGACGGGTCCAAGAGACCCAGTACTTC.

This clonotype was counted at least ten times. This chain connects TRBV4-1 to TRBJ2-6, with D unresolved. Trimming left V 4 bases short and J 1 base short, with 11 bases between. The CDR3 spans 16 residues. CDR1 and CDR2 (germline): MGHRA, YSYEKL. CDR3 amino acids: CASSPWARSGANVLTF. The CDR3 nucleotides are TGCGCCAGCAGCCCCTGGGCCAGGTCTGGGGCCAACGTCCTGACTTTC.